A selection of T cell receptor beta chains follows, all from one sample in a study of blood T cell repertoires in COVID-19. This table comes from immunoSEQ multiplex PCR, and its TCRdb copy is limited to in-frame clones, with some not included. The profile shows about 83,000 clones, 80% to 90% of them singletons. Sequencing used peripheral blood. These receptors originate from a woman older than 75 with acute or convalescent COVID-19. The CDR3 runs from the conserved cysteine through the conserved F or W. The D gene is left open where the match is weak. Only some rows state a clone size, as once, few, many or a class for expanded clones.

V: TRBV18; J: TRBJ2-3; D: TRBD1; size: NA; CDR3: CASSLTGTDEDTQYF; DNA: TGTGCCAGCTCACTTACCGGGACAGACGAGGATACGCAGTATTTT
V: TRBV7-2; J: TRBJ2-7; D: TRBD1; size: once; CDR3: CASSSSRDRGFYEQYF; DNA: TGTGCCAGCAGCTCCAGCCGGGACAGGGGTTTCTACGAGCAGTACTTC
V: TRBV7-9; J: TRBJ1-2; D: NA; size: NA; CDR3: CASSAGDRLLGYGYTF; DNA: TGTGCCAGCAGCGCAGGTGACAGGCTACTAGGGTATGGCTACACCTTC
V: TRBV29-1; J: TRBJ1-5; D: TRBD1; size: few; CDR3: CSGGQGADQPQHF; DNA: TGCAGCGGTGGGCAGGGGGCCGATCAGCCCCAGCATTTT
V: TRBV10-3; J: TRBJ1-5; D: NA; size: NA; CDR3: CAIKGQGVDQPQHF; DNA: TGTGCCATCAAGGGGCAGGGTGTGGATCAGCCCCAGCATTTT
V: TRBV18; J: TRBJ1-1; D: NA; size: few; CDR3: CASSPQEGFTEAFF; DNA: TGTGCCAGCTCACCACAGGAGGGGTTCACTGAAGCTTTCTTT
V: TRBV5-1; J: TRBJ1-3; D: TRBD1; size: NA; CDR3: CASSRSGQAAGNTIYF; DNA: TGCGCCAGCAGCAGAAGTGGACAGGCGGCTGGAAACACCATATATTTT
V: TRBV7-2; J: TRBJ1-2; D: TRBD1; size: NA; CDR3: CASSGYRGREYGYTF; DNA: TGTGCCAGCAGCGGATACAGGGGGCGCGAGTATGGCTACACCTTC
V: TRBV23-1; J: TRBJ1-3; D: TRBD1; size: once; CDR3: CASSSGQGLGNTIYF; DNA: TGCGCCAGCAGCTCCGGACAGGGACTTGGAAACACCATATATTTT
V: TRBV7-8; J: TRBJ1-3; D: NA; size: NA; CDR3: CASSSLPRGQSSGNTIYF; DNA: TGTGCCAGCAGCTCCCTTCCGCGAGGGCAGAGCTCTGGAAACACCATATATTTT
V: TRBV11-2; J: TRBJ1-2; D: NA; size: NA; CDR3: CASTPGLANYGYTF; DNA: TGTGCCAGCACCCCAGGGTTAGCTAACTATGGCTACACCTTC
V: TRBV11-2; J: TRBJ2-7; D: TRBD1; size: NA; CDR3: CASSPQGWGTTGQYF; DNA: TGTGCCAGCAGCCCACAGGGGTGGGGCACTACGGGGCAGTACTTC
V: TRBV5-1; J: TRBJ2-3; D: NA; size: NA; CDR3: CASSAGGAGLSTDTQYF; DNA: TGCGCCAGCTCGGCCGGTGGGGCAGGCCTCAGCACAGATACGCAGTATTTT
V: TRBV28; J: TRBJ2-5; D: TRBD2; size: few; CDR3: CASSPGGGHQETQYF; DNA: TGTGCCAGCAGTCCGGGGGGGGGACACCAAGAGACCCAGTACTTC
V: TRBV5-1; J: TRBJ2-7; D: TRBD1; size: NA; CDR3: CASSPTGGDHEQYF; DNA: TGCGCCAGCAGCCCGACAGGGGGAGACCACGAGCAGTACTTC
V: TRBV19; J: TRBJ2-1; D: TRBD2; size: NA; CDR3: CASSIELAGGPVYNEQFF; DNA: TGTGCCAGTAGTATAGAGCTAGCGGGGGGGCCTGTCTACAATGAGCAGTTCTTC
V: TRBV3-1/TRBV3-2; J: TRBJ1-1; D: TRBD1; size: NA; CDR3: CASSQEDRGLFTEAFF; DNA: TGTGCCAGCAGCCAAGAGGACAGGGGGCTGTTCACTGAAGCTTTCTTT
V: TRBV19; J: TRBJ2-1; D: TRBD1; size: NA; CDR3: CASTPDRGNEQFF; DNA: TGTGCCAGTACTCCGGACAGGGGCAATGAGCAGTTCTTC
V: TRBV29-1; J: TRBJ2-7; D: TRBD1; size: few; CDR3: CSVGSRGGGYEQYF; DNA: TGCAGCGTTGGAAGCCGAGGGGGCGGTTACGAGCAGTACTTC
V: TRBV7-2; J: TRBJ2-5; D: TRBD2; size: NA; CDR3: CASSLAGLAEETQYF; DNA: TGTGCCAGCAGCTTAGCTGGACTAGCGGAAGAGACCCAGTACTTC
V: TRBV10-1; J: TRBJ2-2; D: TRBD2; size: NA; CDR3: CASRAGGNTGELFF; DNA: TGCGCCAGCCGGGCGGGGGGTAACACCGGGGAGCTGTTTTTT
V: TRBV5-5; J: TRBJ1-4; D: TRBD1; size: NA; CDR3: CASSLVLKTGVSFGNEKLFF; DNA: TGTGCCAGCAGCTTGGTTTTAAAGACAGGGGTCAGTTTTGGTAATGAAAAACTGTTTTTT
V: TRBV28; J: TRBJ1-5; D: TRBD1; size: NA; CDR3: CASSSVTGSGNQPQHF; DNA: TGTGCCAGCAGTTCCGTGACAGGGTCGGGCAATCAGCCCCAGCATTTT
V: TRBV3-1/TRBV3-2; J: TRBJ2-7; D: NA; size: NA; CDR3: CASSQGRGYEQYF; DNA: TGTGCCAGCAGCCAAGGGCGGGGCTACGAGCAGTACTTC
V: TRBV28; J: TRBJ1-3; D: NA; size: NA; CDR3: CASGGGDFGSGNTIYF; DNA: TGTGCCAGCGGAGGGGGGGACTTCGGCTCTGGAAACACCATATATTTT
V: TRBV14; J: TRBJ1-3; D: NA; size: NA; CDR3: CASSQVANTIYF; DNA: TGTGCCAGCAGCCAAGTAGCGAACACCATATATTTT
V: TRBV5-4; J: TRBJ2-7; D: NA; size: NA; CDR3: CASSLPGHTLGMYF; DNA: TGTGCCAGCAGCCTTCCCGGACATACCCTCGGCATGTACTTC
V: TRBV11-2; J: TRBJ2-1; D: NA; size: few; CDR3: CASSPPGVEQFF; DNA: TGTGCCAGCAGCCCCCCAGGGGTGGAGCAGTTCTTC
V: TRBV15; J: TRBJ1-3; D: NA; size: NA; CDR3: CATSRDRGLSGNTIYF; DNA: TGTGCCACCAGCAGAGATCGGGGGTTGTCTGGAAACACCATATATTTT
V: TRBV6-5; J: TRBJ2-2; D: NA; size: few; CDR3: CASNLIPGELFF; DNA: TGTGCCAGCAACCTAATTCCCGGGGAGCTGTTTTTT
V: TRBV3-1/TRBV3-2; J: TRBJ1-2; D: NA; size: NA; CDR3: CASSQDGEGVSNGYTF; DNA: TGTGCCAGCAGCCAAGATGGTGAGGGGGTCTCCAATGGCTACACCTTC
V: TRBV19; J: TRBJ1-5; D: NA; size: NA; CDR3: CASRGAQWQPQHF; DNA: TGTGCCAGTAGAGGAGCCCAGTGGCAGCCCCAGCATTTT